In this sample, the clone carrying this TCR beta chain turned up many times. Antigen unknown. The data are from a study of regulatory T cells in long-lasting Graves disease. Study-level information: Patients with persistent Graves' disease had over 5 years of antithyroid drugs and persistent TSH receptor antibodies.

The CDR3 totals 15 residues. Trimming at V came to 3 bases and at J to 3 bases, leaving 5 bases not matched to a gene. Germline V gene data show CDR1 as MDHEN and CDR2 as SYDVKM. Building the TCR beta libraries relied on iRepertoire HTBI primers, and CDR3 regions underwent Arm-PCR. TCRdb analysed the multiplex PCR reads with MiXCR anew, one entry per CDR3 protein. The sample shows approximately 500,000 distinct CDR3 sequences, 20% to 25% of them seen only once. Study-wide findings and caveats: Favoring TRBV28, TRBJ1-2 and TRBJ2-5 was a feature seen in persistent disease. TCR diversity was lower in persistent than newly diagnosed Graves' disease.

Time point noted: persistent/refractory GD, antithyroid drugs over 5 years with positive TRAb. The authors made the TCR library using RNA they extracted from PBMCs. The patients included were those that came from an endocrinology department in Xi'an, China. V is TRBV28 and J is TRBJ1-1; 9 nucleotides align to TRBD1. The specimen comprised peripheral blood mononuclear cells (PBMCs), sampled when the disease was refractory, from a patient treated with antithyroid drugs. The clonotype comes from a female donor with Graves disease. CDR3 in amino acids: CASSLVGTGYTEAFF. DNA of the CDR3: TGTGCCAGCAGTTTGGTAGGGACAGGGTACACTGAAGCTTTCTTT.